The 14 T cell receptor beta chains given below trace back to one sample, sequenced in a study of blood T cell repertoires in COVID-19 (dated by TCRdb to 2020 to 2022). Libraries were prepared through the immunoSEQ multiplex PCR assay. The clones in this table, taken by TCRdb from immuneACCESS, are in-frame only. Not every clone is retained; where verified, under half of the shortfall comes from an unresolved V gene, and the cause of the rest is unknown. The sample data list 200,000 to 300,000 clones, and roughly 86% of these were observed just once. The ten largest clones capture around 1.5% of the sample. Specimen: peripheral blood. The receptor set was obtained from a woman aged 55 to 70 who had recovered from COVID-19.

The chain uses TRBV7-9 and TRBJ1-2, with 7 bases identical to TRBD1. The trim removed 5 bases at V and 8 bases at J, leaving 20 bases unmatched. This CDR3 has 17 residues. Germline lookup yields CDR1 SEHNR and CDR2 FQNEAQ (reference sequence). This CDR3 is CASSPARMGSRGRGYTF. The CDR3 nucleotides are TGTGCCAGCAGCCCCGCTAGGATGGGCTCGAGGGGGCGGGGCTACACCTTC.

Comments on this clone: The junction and the germline gene differ at one end; a read error may be behind it. The chain employs TRBV4-1 and TRBJ1-3, with a weak D call TRBD1 (5 bases). The CDR3 runs to 15 residues. In germline, CDR1 is MGHRA, CDR2 YSYEKL. CDR3 nucleotide sequence: TGCGCCTGCAGCCAAACAAGGGGTTCTGGAAACACCATATATTTT. It specifies CACSQTRGSGNTIYF.

The chain carries TRBV20-1 and TRBJ2-7; D uncertain. Germline V gene lookup returns CDR1 DFQATT and CDR2 SNEGSKA (reference sequence). With 0 bases removed from V and 8 bases from J, the gap between germline ends came to 8 bases. This CDR3 has 11 residues. CDR3 residues: CSARDSVKQYF. The CDR3, as DNA: TGCAGTGCTAGAGATTCGGTTAAGCAGTACTTC.

The chain employs TRBV7-9 and TRBJ2-3, with 7 bases that match TRBD2. The trim removed 4 bases at V and 0 bases at J, leaving 16 bases unmatched. The CDR3 is 19 residues long. Germline CDR1 SEHNR, CDR2 FQNEAQ (reference sequence). CDR3 residues: CASSSTTRHLAVSTDTQYF. DNA for the CDR3: TGTGCCAGCAGCTCCACAACTCGACATCTAGCGGTGAGCACAGATACGCAGTATTTT.

The V gene is TRBV5-8, the J gene TRBJ2-5; 8 bases line up with TRBD1. V dropped 3 bases and J dropped 5; count of bases not matched to a gene: 9. Looked up from germline, CDR1 is SGHTS and CDR2 is YDEGEE. This CDR3 is built from 15 residues. CDR3 protein: CASSSTPGGWETQYF. The CDR3, as DNA: TGTGCCAGCAGCTCTACACCAGGGGGCTGGGAGACCCAGTACTTC.

This clone was detected only once. This sequence joins TRBV5-8 and TRBJ1-2; 7 bases are shared with TRBD1. The CDR3 sequence is 14 residues long. J gave up 5 bases and V 0 bases, and 4 bases lay outside the gene matches. Germline V gives CDR1 SGHTS, CDR2 YDEGEE. In DNA form, the CDR3 reads TGTGCCAGCAGCTTGGGGGACAGCGATTATGGCTACACCTTC. As protein: CASSLGDSDYGYTF.

This clone has a single count. The gene calls are TRBV6-6 and TRBJ1-2, with D perhaps matching TRBD1 (6 bases). V was cut by 6 bases and J by 4 bases, with 12 bases left in between. Per germline, CDR1 MNHNY and CDR2 SVGAGI (reference sequence). The CDR3 runs to 13 residues. CDR3 loop: CASRPGTIYGYTF. The CDR3 region has the DNA TGTGCCAGCAGACCCGGGACAATCTATGGCTACACCTTC.

This clone came up once. The chain uses TRBV2 and TRBJ1-1, with D tentatively TRBD1 (5 bases). The CDR3 totals 13 residues. Germline V lookup: CDR1 SNHLY, CDR2 FYNNEI. Trimming took 3 bases from V and 4 from J, leaving 9 bases between them. CDR3: CASSEGRITEAFF. The CDR3 DNA reads TGTGCCAGCAGTGAGGGGCGGATCACTGAAGCTTTCTTT.

In its sample, this clone was seen once. The rearrangement joins TRBV7-2 to TRBJ1-2, with TRBD1 matching over 8 bases. J was trimmed by 4 bases and V by 1 base; bases with no gene match: 5. The germline gives CDR1 SGHTA, CDR2 FQGNSA. The CDR3 spans 15 residues. The chain's CDR3 is CASSLELQGGYGYTF. In DNA form, the CDR3 reads TGTGCCAGCAGCTTAGAGCTACAGGGGGGCTATGGCTACACCTTC.

The rearrangement uses TRBV5-1 and TRBJ1-4, with D possibly being TRBD1 (5 bases). V lost 0 bases, J lost 6 bases, and 12 bases lay in between. This CDR3 contains 15 residues. CDR1 SGHRS and CDR2 YFSETQ come from the germline V gene. For the CDR3, the DNA is TGCGCCAGCAGCTTGGAAATCCCAGGGTATGAAAAACTGTTTTTT. Its protein product is CASSLEIPGYEKLFF.

At least ten counts were recorded for this clone. The chain combines TRBV28 with TRBJ2-7, with D tentatively TRBD1 (7 bases). The CDR3 is 16 residues long. The V gene's germline CDR1 is MDHEN and CDR2 SYDVKM. Between the trimmed V and J ends, which lost 4 bases and 1 base, there was a span of 17 bases. The CDR3 DNA sequence: TGTGCCAGCAGTTCTCCCCGGACAGGAGGGTCCTACGAGCAGTACTTC. Its protein product is CASSSPRTGGSYEQYF.

This clone was recorded only once. The chain couples TRBV11-3 to TRBJ2-5; 11 bases align to TRBD1. Germline-derived CDR1 and CDR2 are SGHNT and YENEEA. CDR3 length: 15 amino acids. J was trimmed by 4 bases and V by 2 bases; bases with no gene match: 3. The CDR3: CASSLHGTGGETQYF. In DNA form, the CDR3 reads TGTGCCAGCAGCTTACACGGGACAGGGGGAGAGACCCAGTACTTC.

This clone was seen once. The V gene is TRBV7-2, the J gene TRBJ2-1, with 10 bases aligning to TRBD1. Germline V gene data show CDR1 as SGHTA and CDR2 as FQGNSA. The junction had 2 bases not matched to a gene; V was cut back by 0 bases and J by 3 bases. The CDR3 has 16 amino acids. The CDR3 DNA reads as TGTGCCAGCAGCTTAGCGGGACAGGGGAACTACAATGAGCAGTTCTTC. Translating it yields CASSLAGQGNYNEQFF.

The V call is TRBV7-2, the J call TRBJ2-2; 9 positions agree with TRBD2. Germline loops: CDR1 SGHTA, CDR2 FQGNSA. V was clipped by 2 bases and J by 5 bases; unmatched bases: 9. The CDR3 length is 17 residues. CDR3 sequence: CASSLRRRGGRTGELFF. The CDR3 DNA follows: TGTGCCAGCAGCTTAAGACGGCGGGGGGGCCGGACCGGGGAGCTGTTTTTT.